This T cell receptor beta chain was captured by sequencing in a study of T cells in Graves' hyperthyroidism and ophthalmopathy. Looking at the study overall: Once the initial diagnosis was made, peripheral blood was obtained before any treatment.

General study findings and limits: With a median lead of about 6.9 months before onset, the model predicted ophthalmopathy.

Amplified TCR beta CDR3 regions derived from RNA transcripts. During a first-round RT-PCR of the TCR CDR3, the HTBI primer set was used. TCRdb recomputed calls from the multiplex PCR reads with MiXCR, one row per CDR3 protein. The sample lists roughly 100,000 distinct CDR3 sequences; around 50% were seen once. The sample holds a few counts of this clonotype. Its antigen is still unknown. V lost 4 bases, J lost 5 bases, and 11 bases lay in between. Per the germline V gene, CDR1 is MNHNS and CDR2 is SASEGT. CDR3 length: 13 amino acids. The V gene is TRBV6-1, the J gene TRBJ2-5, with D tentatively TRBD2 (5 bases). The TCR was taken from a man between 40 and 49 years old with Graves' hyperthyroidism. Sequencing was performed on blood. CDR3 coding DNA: TGTGCCAGCAGTGCCCCTGAGGGTGAGACCCAGTACTTC. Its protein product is CASSAPEGETQYF.